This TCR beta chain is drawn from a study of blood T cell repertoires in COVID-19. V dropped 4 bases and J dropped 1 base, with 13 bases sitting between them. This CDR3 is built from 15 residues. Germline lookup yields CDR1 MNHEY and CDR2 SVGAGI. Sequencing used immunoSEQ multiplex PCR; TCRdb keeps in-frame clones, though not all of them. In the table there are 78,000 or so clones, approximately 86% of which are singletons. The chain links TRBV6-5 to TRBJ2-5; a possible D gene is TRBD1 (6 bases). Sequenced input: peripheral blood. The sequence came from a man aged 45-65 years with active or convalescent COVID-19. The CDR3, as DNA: TGTGCCAGCAGTTTACAGGGAGAGCCCCAAGAGACCCAGTACTTC. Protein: CASSLQGEPQETQYF.